These T cell receptor beta chains were read from a single sample in a study of PD-1 blockade in classical Hodgkin lymphoma. Sequencing used immunoSEQ multiplex PCR; TCRdb keeps in-frame clones, though not all of them. The sample lists some 20,000 clones; around 89% were seen once. The source was CD8+ T cells from blood, collected before the fourth cycle of nivolumab. The origin of the receptors is a human donor with classical Hodgkin lymphoma. Each CDR3 is given with its conserved first and last residue. The D gene is left open where the match is weak. Clone size is not always given. Where it is, it says once, few, many or a class for expanded clones.

TRBJ1-2,.,TRBV6-5,TRBD1,TGTGCCAGCAGTTACTCGATTGGGACAGGGAGGAATGGCTACACCTTC,CASSYSIGTGRNGYTF
TRBJ2-1,.,TRBV29-1,.,TGCAGCGTTGAAGATAGCCTCGGCGGCGATGAGCAGTTCTTC,CSVEDSLGGDEQFF
TRBJ2-7,.,TRBV6-5,.,TGTGCCAGCAGTTATGGTCTCAGCAACTACGAGCAGTACTTC,CASSYGLSNYEQYF
TRBJ2-2,.,TRBV10-3,TRBD1,TGTGCCATCTGGGACAGAGGGGGCAATTCCACCGGGGAGCTGTTTTTT,CAIWDRGGNSTGELFF
TRBJ2-7,.,TRBV5-6,.,TGTGCCAGCCAGTCGGGCGGGGATTCCTACGAGCAGTACTTC,CASQSGGDSYEQYF
TRBJ1-5,.,TRBV19,.,TGTGCCAGTAGTATAGGGGGGGGGCCCTATCAGCCCCAGCATTTT,CASSIGGGPYQPQHF
TRBJ2-7,.,TRBV2,.,TGTGCCACAAATGGGACGGATACCTACGAGCAGTACTTC,CATNGTDTYEQYF
TRBJ1-1,.,TRBV5-1,.,TGCGCCAGCAGCTTGCTTGGTCCCGGGGCGGGAGGGATCGGGAGCACTGAAGCTTTCTTT,CASSLLGPGAGGIGSTEAFF
TRBJ2-6,.,TRBV2,TRBD1,TGTGCCAGCTCAGGGGGCGCGAACGGGGCCAACGTCCTGACTTTC,CASSGGANGANVLTF
TRBJ2-3,.,TRBV25-1,.,TGTGCCAGCAGTACTCATGGGGATTACATTTATACGCAGTATTTT,CASSTHGDYIYTQYF
TRBJ2-7,.,TRBV27,.,TGTGCCAGCAGTTTAGAGGTAAACCCCGGGAAGGAGCAGTACTTC,CASSLEVNPGKEQYF
TRBJ1-5,.,TRBV9,.,TGTGCCAGCAGCGTAGGGGTTAGGAATCAGCCCCAGCATTTT,CASSVGVRNQPQHF
TRBJ2-1,.,TRBV5-1,TRBD2,TGCGCCAGCACCCACCGGGCTAGCGGGAGCTTAGGGAATGAGCAGTTCTTC,CASTHRASGSLGNEQFF
TRBJ1-5,.,TRBV27,.,TGTGCCAGCAGTTTGACAGGAGGAAGCAATCAGCCCCAGCATTTT,CASSLTGGSNQPQHF
TRBJ2-3,.,TRBV27,.,TGTGCCAGCAGACTGAGAACAGATACGCAGTATTTT,CASRLRTDTQYF
TRBJ1-5,.,TRBV7-6,.,TGTGCCAGCAGCACCTCCCCTGGGAGATATAGCAATCAGCCCCAGCATTTT,CASSTSPGRYSNQPQHF
TRBJ2-7,.,TRBV27,.,TGTGCCAGCAGTTTAGGGGTTGCCTACGAGCAGTACTTC,CASSLGVAYEQYF
TRBJ2-1,.,TRBV12-5,TRBD2,TGTGCTAGTGGTGCCTTCGGCGGGAGGATCGGGCAGTTCTTC,CASGAFGGRIGQFF
TRBJ2-7,.,TRBV2,TRBD2,TGTGCCAGCAGGACTAGCGGGATGTACGAGCAGTACTTC,CASRTSGMYEQYF
TRBJ2-5,.,TRBV7-9,.,TGTGCCAGCAGCTTAGAAGGAGGGAGTATCCAAGAGACCCAGTACTTC,CASSLEGGSIQETQYF
TRBJ2-3,.,TRBV6-1,.,TGTGCCAGCAGTGGACTAGGCGGGACAGATACGCAGTATTTT,CASSGLGGTDTQYF
TRBJ1-2,.,TRBV5-1,TRBD1,TGCGCCAGCAGCTTGTATGATCGGACAGGGAACCTCAACTATGGCTACACCTTC,CASSLYDRTGNLNYGYTF
TRBJ2-1,once,TRBV29-1,TRBD2,TGCAGCGTTGAAGATCCCCTAGCGGTACCTTACAATGAGCAGTTCTTC,CSVEDPLAVPYNEQFF
TRBJ2-7,.,TRBV5-1,TRBD1,TGCGCCAGCAGCGAAGGGGGCTACATCTACGAGCAGTACTTC,CASSEGGYIYEQYF
TRBJ2-7,.,TRBV10-2,.,TGCGCCAGCAGTGAATGTTGCCCATCCTACGAGCAGTACTTC,CASSECCPSYEQYF
TRBJ1-2,.,TRBV12-5,.,TGTGCTAGTGGTTTGGTAACGGACCAAGGATTAAGAGGCTATGGCTACACCTTC,CASGLVTDQGLRGYGYTF
TRBJ2-7,.,TRBV28,TRBD2,TGTGCCAGCAGTTTGGGGCTTAGCGGGAGCACGCTCTCCTACGAGCAGTACTTC,CASSLGLSGSTLSYEQYF
TRBJ1-2,.,TRBV29-1,.,TGCAGCGTTGAAGATCTGGGAGTTAACTATGGCTACACCTTC,CSVEDLGVNYGYTF
TRBJ2-7,.,TRBV5-5,TRBD1,TGTGCCAGCAGCTTGAAGACAGGGAAGACTCTCGAGCAGTACTTC,CASSLKTGKTLEQYF
TRBJ1-5,.,TRBV6-1,.,TGTGCCAGCAGTGAGGCAAATCAGCCCCAGCATTTT,CASSEANQPQHF
TRBJ2-3,.,TRBV30,.,TGTGCCTGGGGGGAGAGCGTTATAGATACGCAGTATTTT,CAWGESVIDTQYF
TRBJ1-2,.,TRBV19,.,TGTGCCAGTAGCTCTCCCGGGACAACTAACTATGGCTACACCTTC,CASSSPGTTNYGYTF
TRBJ2-7,.,TRBV5-6,TRBD2,TGTGCCAGCAGTGGGGGACTAGCGCGCTACGAGCAGTACTTC,CASSGGLARYEQYF
TRBJ2-7,.,TRBV23-1,TRBD2,TGCGCCAGCAGTCAATCGGGGAGGGTTAACTACGAGCAGTACTTC,CASSQSGRVNYEQYF
TRBJ2-1,.,TRBV6-4,TRBD2,TGTGCCAGCAGTGACGAACTAGCGGGAGTTTTCAATGAGCAGTTCTTC,CASSDELAGVFNEQFF
TRBJ1-2,.,TRBV9,.,TGTGCCAGCAGCGTAGGGCAGTCTGGGCGGGCTTCCGGCGGCTACACCTTC,CASSVGQSGRASGGYTF
TRBJ2-1,.,TRBV10-3,TRBD2,TGTGCCATCAGTGAGTCGCAAGCGGGAGAGTACAATGAGCAGTTCTTC,CAISESQAGEYNEQFF